This TCR beta chain was sequenced during a study of shared clonotypes between healthy human individuals. Germline trimming cut 3 bases from V and 1 base from J; bases unmatched to any gene: 2. This CDR3 contains 17 residues. Sequencing used immunoSEQ multiplex PCR; TCRdb keeps in-frame clones, though not all of them. Of over a million clones detected, about 76% appear once; the ten largest clones hold approximately 1.5%. This TCR derives from a man aged 18 to 35 in good health. Sequenced: memory CD4+ T cells sorted from blood. Subset described: CD45RA-negative fraction. The V gene is TRBV23-1, the J gene TRBJ2-3; 15 bases are shared with TRBD2. TRBV23-1 counts as an open reading frame of uncertain function. Written as DNA, the CDR3 is TGCGCCAGCAGTCAGGGACTAGCGGGAGGCGGCACAGATACGCAGTATTTT. Its translation: CASSQGLAGGGTDTQYF.